The sequence of this TCR beta chain was determined in a study of CD8 T cells in ankylosing spondylitis. General study points: For ankylosing spondylitis blood, a TCR beta motif of about 8 highly homologous variants appeared characteristic. Reactive arthritis synovial fluid and blood previously showed some of these motif variants. As for the disease-linked clones, they showed a CD8+ phenotype and occurred at relatively low frequencies in peripheral blood. The study looked at matched synovial fluid samples from ankylosing spondylitis patients. Disease-linked clones were reported to be significantly enriched there.

This clonotype came up a few times. The antigen remains unidentified. Generation of TCR beta libraries employed quantitative 5'-RACE incorporating molecular barcodes. TCRdb fed the 5' RACE reads into MiXCR, producing one record per CDR3 protein. The sample includes a few hundred thousand distinct CDR3 sequences, 12% seen only once; the top ten take under 7.5%. Germline-derived CDR1 and CDR2 are DFQATT and SNEGSKA (reference sequence). Trimming at V came to 4 bases and at J to 0 bases, leaving 7 bases not matched to a gene. This CDR3 is built from 15 residues. This sequence joins TRBV20-1 and TRBJ2-3; 7 bases are a match to TRBD2. Sequences were obtained from blood, either unsorted or a sorted T cell fraction (not recorded which). The clonotype originates from a male donor with ankylosing spondylitis. This CDR3 is CSANPTSSSTDTQYF. CDR3 nucleotides: TGCAGTGCTAACCCGACTAGCAGTAGCACAGATACGCAGTATTTT.